What follows are 20 T cell receptor beta chains derived from one specimen sequenced in a study of T cell responses to AZD1222 COVID-19 vaccine. The data were produced by immunoSEQ multiplex PCR, yet TCRdb's version contains in-frame clones alone and is incomplete. The sample has approximately 84,000 clones; 80% to 90% are singletons. The source material was peripheral blood, sampled on day 0 of AZD1222 vaccination. The receptors shown here come from an adult in good health.

The CDR3 nucleotides are TGTGCCAGCGAAGGACAGGGGAGGACCCAGTACTTC. Protein product: CASEGQGRTQYF. The rearrangement joins TRBV18 to TRBJ2-5; 9 nucleotides agree with TRBD1. Germline V gene lookup returns CDR1 KGHSH and CDR2 LQKENI. Trimming at V came to 8 bases and at J to 7 bases, leaving 5 bases not matched to a gene. This CDR3 contains 12 residues.

The CDR3 sequence is CASSPGQGRNTEAFF. CDR3 coding DNA: TGTGCCAGCAGCCCAGGACAGGGACGGAACACTGAAGCTTTCTTT. The chain couples TRBV7-9 to TRBJ1-1, with 8 bases aligning to TRBD1. CDR3 size: 15 residues. Germline CDR1 reads SEHNR; CDR2 reads FQNEAQ (reference sequence). V lost 5 bases and J lost 1; bases outside the gene matches: 6.

The chain is built from TRBV5-1 and TRBJ1-2; 9 bases map to TRBD1. J gave up 2 bases and V 4 bases, and 12 bases lay outside the gene matches. The V gene's germline CDR1 is SGHRS and CDR2 YFSETQ. This CDR3 region has 17 residues. CDR3 nucleotide sequence: TGCGCCAGCAGCCTTACGCCGGGACAGGGAGACAACTATGGCTACACCTTC. Its translation is CASSLTPGQGDNYGYTF.

The chain couples TRBV18 to TRBJ2-7; 7 bases align to TRBD2. The V and J ends lost 6 bases and 5 bases, in that order; junction bases with no gene match: 7. The germline V gene has CDR1 KGHSH and CDR2 LQKENI. This CDR3 region has 13 residues. This CDR3 reads CASSLGRGDEQYF. DNA for the CDR3: TGTGCCAGCTCCCTGGGACGGGGGGACGAGCAGTACTTC.

The CDR3 DNA follows: TGTGCCAGCAGCCGTCACGCGGGAGTGTTTAGAGATACGCAGTATTTT. Translated, it gives CASSRHAGVFRDTQYF. The V and J genes are TRBV5-6 and TRBJ2-3; 7 nucleotides align to TRBD2. This CDR3 is 16 amino acids long. The germline CDR1 and CDR2 sequences are SGHDT and YYEEEE. J gave up 5 bases and V 4 bases, and 13 bases lay outside the gene matches.

This clone was detected once. The rearrangement joins TRBV2 to TRBJ1-3; D perhaps matches TRBD1 (5 bases). This CDR3 comprises 12 residues. Germline V gene lookup returns CDR1 SNHLY and CDR2 FYNNEI. Trimming left V 8 bases short and J 4 bases short, with 9 bases between. The CDR3 region has the DNA TGTGCCAGCGGGGAGGGGGGAAACACCATATATTTT. It is translated as CASGEGGNTIYF.

This clone has only a few counts. The chain combines TRBV4-1 with TRBJ1-6, with D hard to call. Germline V gene sequence: CDR1 MGHRA, CDR2 YSYEKL. The CDR3 is made up of 15 amino acids. The ends were cut back, 0 bases at V and 11 bases at J, with 14 bases in the middle. CDR3 sequence: CASSQERPFRTPLHF. CDR3 bases: TGCGCCAGCAGCCAAGAGAGACCCTTTAGGACACCCCTCCACTTT.

This chain links TRBV6-5 with TRBJ1-2; D is unclear. The germline CDR1 and CDR2 sequences are MNHEY and SVGAGI. The CDR3 is 13 amino acids. The V end lost 7 bases, the J end lost 6 bases, and 15 bases lay between the germline ends. The CDR3 bases are TGTGCCAGCAAGCAGGATAACTACCATGGCTACACCTTC. It specifies CASKQDNYHGYTF.

The chain carries TRBV27 and TRBJ2-1, with D maybe TRBD2 (6 bases). There are 16 residues in the CDR3. In germline, CDR1 is MNHEY, CDR2 SMNVEV (reference sequence). The V end was cut by 5 bases, the J end by 0 bases, with 14 bases between. CDR3 DNA sequence: TGTGCCAGCAGTCCTCGTGCGGGGAGCTCCTACAATGAGCAGTTCTTC. Residues: CASSPRAGSSYNEQFF.

The V gene is TRBV28, the J gene TRBJ1-2, with TRBD1 matching over 12 bases. The length of the CDR3 is 14 residues. After removal of 6 bases from V and 8 bases from J, the junction contained 7 bases not matched to a gene. CDR1 is MDHEN, CDR2 SYDVKM, per germline. The CDR3 bases are TGTGCCAGCAGGTCGGGACAGGGGGCGCGAGGCTACACCTTC. As protein: CASRSGQGARGYTF.

The chain is built from TRBV10-3 and TRBJ2-5, with TRBD2 matching 10 bases. CDR3 length: 16 amino acids. V lost 5 bases to trimming and J lost 7 bases; unmatched junction nucleotides: 13. Germline-derived CDR1 and CDR2 are ENHRY and SYGVKD. CDR3 in amino acids: CAISSPASGRPGTQYF. In DNA form, the CDR3 reads TGTGCCATCAGTAGCCCCGCTAGCGGGAGACCCGGGACCCAGTACTTC.

The chain combines TRBV28 with TRBJ2-7; D unclear. V was trimmed by 3 bases and J by 4 bases, leaving 16 bases between them. The CDR3 spans 15 residues. From germline, CDR1 is MDHEN and CDR2 SYDVKM. Here the CDR3 reads CASSLPARQGYEQYF. For the CDR3, the DNA is TGTGCCAGCAGTTTGCCGGCCCGACAAGGGTACGAGCAGTACTTC.

The rearrangement links TRBV28 to TRBJ1-1, with a tentative D call TRBD1 (5 bases). V was clipped by 2 bases and J by 4 bases, with 11 bases between them. The germline CDR1 and CDR2 sequences are MDHEN and SYDVKM. The CDR3 is 14 residues long. The CDR3, as DNA: TGTGCCAGCAGTTTACTGGGGCGTAGCACTGAAGCTTTCTTT. It yields the protein CASSLLGRSTEAFF.

V usage is TRBV4-1 and J usage is TRBJ2-1, with 10 bases fitting TRBD2. The germline gives CDR1 MGHRA, CDR2 YSYEKL. The ends lost 5 bases at V and 4 bases at J; junction bases unmatched: 8. This CDR3 spans 16 amino acids. CDR3 sequence: CASSVLAGVGYNEQFF. In nucleotides, the CDR3 is TGCGCCAGCAGCGTCCTAGCGGGAGTAGGGTACAATGAGCAGTTCTTC.

The chain recombines TRBV10-3 with TRBJ1-5; the D is unclear. The CDR3 has 18 amino acids. Germline CDR1 and CDR2: ENHRY and SYGVKD. Trimming took off 4 bases at V and 0 bases at J, with 19 bases between the two ends. In DNA form, the CDR3 reads TGTGCCATCAGTGCCTCCGGGAGCCCGAGGACTAGCAATCAGCCCCAGCATTTT. Translated, it gives CAISASGSPRTSNQPQHF.

The chain is built from TRBV6-5 and TRBJ1-3, with no clear D. Germline V gene lookup returns CDR1 MNHEY and CDR2 SVGAGI. The CDR3 extends over 13 amino acids. Trimming shortened V by 5 bases and J by 0 bases, and 5 bases separated the two germline ends. The CDR3 sequence: CASSTSSGNTIYF. DNA for the CDR3: TGTGCCAGCAGTACGAGCTCTGGAAACACCATATATTTT.

This chain joins TRBV9 and TRBJ2-7, with D possibly matching TRBD2 (5 bases). The CDR3 length is 14 residues. V dropped 4 bases and J dropped 0 bases, with 11 bases sitting between them. The germline V gene encodes CDR1 SGDLS and CDR2 YYNGEE. CDR3 sequence reads: CASSPGGFSYEQYF. The CDR3, as DNA: TGTGCCAGCAGCCCAGGCGGGTTCTCCTACGAGCAGTACTTC.

The chain employs TRBV10-1 and TRBJ2-5, with 11 positions matching TRBD2. The V gene end was trimmed by 2 bases and the J gene end by 4 bases; junction bases not matched to a gene: 0. In germline, CDR1 is WNHNN, CDR2 SYGVQD (reference sequence). The CDR3 is made up of 14 amino acids. The CDR3 DNA reads TGCGCCAGCAGTGAGGGACTAGCGGGAGAGACCCAGTACTTC. Its protein is CASSEGLAGETQYF.

The V call is TRBV15, the J call TRBJ2-7, with a possible D match to TRBD2 (7 bases). The V end was cut by 0 bases, the J end by 1 base, with 22 bases between. Germline lookup yields CDR1 LNHNV and CDR2 YYDKDF (reference sequence). The CDR3 totals 19 residues. This CDR3 is CATSREGGTFRGLSYEQYF. The CDR3 nucleotides are TGTGCCACCAGCAGAGAGGGAGGGACGTTCAGGGGCTTGTCCTACGAGCAGTACTTC.

The chain links TRBV25-1 to TRBJ2-2, with 8 positions matching TRBD1. With 5 bases clipped from V and 4 bases from J, the junction kept 12 bases outside the gene matches. The CDR3 is 17 amino acids. The germline gives CDR1 MGHDK, CDR2 SYGVNS. CDR3 sequence (DNA): TGTGCCAGCAGTCTTTCCCCAAGAACAGGGGGCACCGGGGAGCTGTTTTTT. Protein product: CASSLSPRTGGTGELFF.